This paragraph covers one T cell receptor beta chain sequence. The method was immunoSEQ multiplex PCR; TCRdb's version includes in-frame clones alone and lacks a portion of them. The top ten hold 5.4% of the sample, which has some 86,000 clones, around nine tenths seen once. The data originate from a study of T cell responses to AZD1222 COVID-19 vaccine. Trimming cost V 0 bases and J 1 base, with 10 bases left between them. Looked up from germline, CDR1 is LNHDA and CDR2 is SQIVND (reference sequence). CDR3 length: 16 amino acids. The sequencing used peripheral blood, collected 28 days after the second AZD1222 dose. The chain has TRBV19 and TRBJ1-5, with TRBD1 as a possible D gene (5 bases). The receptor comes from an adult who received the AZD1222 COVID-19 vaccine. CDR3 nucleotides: TGTGCCAGTAGTATAGATTCAGGGAGAAGCAATCAGCCCCAGCATTTT. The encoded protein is CASSIDSGRSNQPQHF.